This T cell receptor (beta chain) emerged from a study of blood T cells in healthy people across ages. Study in general: Capture via template switching afforded approximately one barcoded beta molecule per two T cells.

A J-beta primer mix and a sample-barcoded 5' primer were used in a second PCR of roughly 7 to 12 cycles. Every sample gave at least 2.5 million paired-end reads containing CDR3. TCRdb re-analysed the 5' RACE reads in MiXCR, keeping a single row per CDR3 protein. The table has some 900,000 distinct CDR3 sequences, roughly 43% seen once. CDR3 length: 15 amino acids. CDR1 is SGDLS and CDR2 is YYNGEE in the germline V gene. The ends were cut back, 0 bases at V and 2 bases at J, with 10 bases in the middle. This clonotype has only a few counts. The source is a man between 25 and 39 years old in good health. The chain carries TRBV9 and TRBJ2-3; possible D gene TRBD1, 5 bases. Material for sequencing was blood. Here the CDR3 reads CASSVGGRVTDTQYF. As DNA, the CDR3 is TGTGCCAGCAGCGTAGGCGGCAGGGTCACAGATACGCAGTATTTT.